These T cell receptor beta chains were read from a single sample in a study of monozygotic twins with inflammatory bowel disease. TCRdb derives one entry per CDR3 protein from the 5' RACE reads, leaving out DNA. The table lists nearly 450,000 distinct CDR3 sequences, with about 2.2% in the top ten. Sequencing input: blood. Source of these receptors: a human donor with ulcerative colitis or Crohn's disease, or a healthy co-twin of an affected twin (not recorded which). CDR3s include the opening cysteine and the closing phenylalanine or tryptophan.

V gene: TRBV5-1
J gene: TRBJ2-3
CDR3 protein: CASRPRDQRGDTQYF

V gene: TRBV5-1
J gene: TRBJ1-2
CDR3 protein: CASSIGTGANYGYTF

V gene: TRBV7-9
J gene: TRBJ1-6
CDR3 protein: CASSLFGVVGNSPLHF

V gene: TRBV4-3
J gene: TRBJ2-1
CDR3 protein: CASSQGPSSYNEQFF

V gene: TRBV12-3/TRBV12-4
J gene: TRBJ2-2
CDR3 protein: CASSWARRGTGELFF

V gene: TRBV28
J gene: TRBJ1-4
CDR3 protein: CASSLSDGVSEKLFF

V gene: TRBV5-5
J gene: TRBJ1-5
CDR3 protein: CASSLWGQSNQPQHF

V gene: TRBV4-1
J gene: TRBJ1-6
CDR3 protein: CASSRYQRSYNSPLHF

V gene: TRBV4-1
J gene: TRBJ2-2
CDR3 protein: CASSQGTSGGAVTGELFF

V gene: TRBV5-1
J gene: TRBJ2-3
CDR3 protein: CASSPAGVVTDTQYF

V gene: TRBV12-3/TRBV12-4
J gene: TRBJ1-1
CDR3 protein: CASTQNPGTGRTEAFF

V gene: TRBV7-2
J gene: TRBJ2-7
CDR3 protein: CASSLLAGGSPPYGQYF

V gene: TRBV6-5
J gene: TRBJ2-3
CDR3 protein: CASTNRGTDTQYF

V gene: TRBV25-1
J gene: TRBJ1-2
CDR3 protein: CASSQSHRANYGYTF

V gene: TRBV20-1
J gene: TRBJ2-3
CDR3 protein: CSAPPGTGIADTQYF

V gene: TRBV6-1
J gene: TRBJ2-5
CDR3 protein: CASSGTSGEWETQYF

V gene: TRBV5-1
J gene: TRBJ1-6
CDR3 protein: CASSWGQGNNSPLHF

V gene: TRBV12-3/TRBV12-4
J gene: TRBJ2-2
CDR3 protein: CASSPQAGGTTGELFF

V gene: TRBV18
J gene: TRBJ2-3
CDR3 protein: CASSHSDFLPQYF

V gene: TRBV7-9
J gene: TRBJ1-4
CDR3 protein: CASSLRFTDSDLFF

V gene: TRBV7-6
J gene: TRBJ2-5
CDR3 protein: CASSDRTGSQETQYF

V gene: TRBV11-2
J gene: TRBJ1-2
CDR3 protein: CASSLRQGLSTNYGYTF

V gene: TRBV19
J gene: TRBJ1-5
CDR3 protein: CASSIQTASNQPQHF

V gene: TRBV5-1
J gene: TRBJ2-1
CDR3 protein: CASSSLAGAGFF

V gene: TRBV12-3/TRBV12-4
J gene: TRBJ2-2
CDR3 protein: CASSLFSPMQRPGELFF

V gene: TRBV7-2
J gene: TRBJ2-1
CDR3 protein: CASSISVGSYNEQFF

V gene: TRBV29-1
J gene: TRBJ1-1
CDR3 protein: CSVVTLMNTEAFF

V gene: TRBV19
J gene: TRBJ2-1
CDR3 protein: CASSSSGSNRVDEQFF